These T cell receptor beta chains were read from a single sample in a study of glioma-infiltrating T cells after dendritic cell vaccination. Libraries were prepared by immunoSEQ multiplex PCR; TCRdb keeps only in-frame clonotypes and omits some of them. The sample lists approximately 91,000 clones; roughly 77% were seen once. Sample: blood, taken after dendritic cell vaccination. All receptors come from a human donor with glioblastoma. Both conserved end residues are part of each CDR3. D genes are given only for firm matches. Clone sizes are given selectively: once, few, many, or a class where the clone is expanded.

D,size,V,J,CDR3,DNA
TRBD1,-,TRBV30,TRBJ1-2,CAWRATGGGGYTF,TGTGCCTGGAGGGCGACAGGGGGCGGAGGCTACACCTTC
-,few,TRBV5-1,TRBJ2-6,CASSFSGFRTGANVLTF,TGCGCCAGCAGCTTCTCAGGTTTCAGAACTGGGGCCAACGTCCTGACTTTC
TRBD2,-,TRBV4-1,TRBJ2-3,CASRTGLAGADTQYF,TGCGCCAGCAGAACGGGACTAGCGGGGGCCGATACGCAGTATTTT
TRBD1,-,TRBV4-1,TRBJ1-5,CASSQGAGGAVQPQHF,TGCGCCAGCAGCCAAGGGGCAGGGGGCGCGGTTCAGCCCCAGCATTTT
TRBD1,-,TRBV18,TRBJ2-1,CASADRVHNEQFF,TGTGCCAGCGCAGACAGGGTCCACAATGAGCAGTTCTTC
-,-,TRBV7-2,TRBJ1-1,CASSLYTGVNTEAFF,TGTGCCAGCAGCTTATATACAGGAGTGAACACTGAAGCTTTCTTT
-,-,TRBV5-1,TRBJ2-7,CASGGPGGYEQYF,TGCGCCAGCGGCGGCCCCGGCGGCTACGAGCAGTACTTC
-,-,TRBV6-5,TRBJ2-3,CASSYDTWGDTQYF,TGTGCCAGCAGTTACGACACCTGGGGCGATACGCAGTATTTT
-,-,TRBV5-1,TRBJ1-5,CASSLGGSVNQPQHF,TGCGCCAGCAGTCTAGGTGGCAGCGTTAATCAGCCCCAGCATTTT
TRBD1,-,TRBV6-5,TRBJ1-3,CASSKDRGAGNTIYF,TGTGCCAGCAGTAAGGACAGGGGGGCAGGAAACACCATATATTTT
-,-,TRBV6-1,TRBJ1-5,CASSQGWGGGQPQHF,TGTGCCAGCTCCCAGGGTTGGGGTGGTGGTCAGCCCCAGCATTTT
-,-,TRBV29-1,TRBJ2-1,CRSTGPLDEQFF,TGCAGGTCGACAGGTCCGCTCGATGAGCAGTTCTTC
-,-,TRBV30,TRBJ1-1,CAWGPEGGRTTEAFF,TGTGCCTGGGGTCCCGAGGGCGGCCGGACCACTGAAGCTTTCTTT
-,-,TRBV10-1,TRBJ2-3,CASSDGSGVSTQYF,TGCGCCAGCAGTGATGGGTCGGGAGTGAGTACGCAGTATTTT
TRBD1,-,TRBV30,TRBJ2-2,CAWEGTGGGELFF,TGTGCCTGGGAGGGGACAGGGGGCGGGGAGCTGTTTTTT
-,-,TRBV15,TRBJ2-3,CATSRDRQGSTDTQYF,TGTGCCACCAGCAGAGATCGGCAGGGTAGCACAGATACGCAGTATTTT
-,-,TRBV6-1,TRBJ1-1,CASRWGAEAFF,TGTGCCAGCAGGTGGGGCGCTGAAGCTTTCTTT
TRBD1,-,TRBV7-9,TRBJ2-6,CASSLGTGVANVLTF,TGTGCCAGCAGCTTAGGGACAGGAGTGGCCAACGTCCTGACTTTC
-,-,TRBV9,TRBJ1-2,CASSPSGYGYTF,TGTGCCAGCAGCCCTAGTGGTTATGGCTACACCTTC
-,once,TRBV4-1,TRBJ2-1,CASSQVLGHSYNEQFF,TGCGCCAGCAGCCAAGTTTTGGGACACTCCTACAATGAGCAGTTCTTC
-,-,TRBV19,TRBJ1-1,CASSIRGQGTEAFF,TGTGCCAGTAGTATACGGGGTCAGGGGACTGAAGCTTTCTTT
TRBD2,few,TRBV18,TRBJ2-1,CASSPNSGGSSYNEQFF,TGTGCCAGCTCACCAAATAGCGGGGGAAGCTCCTACAATGAGCAGTTCTTC
-,-,TRBV2,TRBJ1-5,CASGRGASNQPQHF,TGTGCCAGCGGGAGAGGTGCTAGCAATCAGCCCCAGCATTTT
-,once,TRBV18,TRBJ1-2,CASSPPNRVRRDYGYTF,TGTGCCAGCTCACCTCCCAACAGGGTTCGAAGGGATTATGGCTACACCTTC
-,-,TRBV5-1,TRBJ1-1,CASSPLGILNTEAFF,TGCGCCAGCAGTCCTCTCGGGATTTTGAACACTGAAGCTTTCTTT
-,-,TRBV6-5,TRBJ1-2,CATKEGLDYGYTF,TGTGCCACCAAGGAGGGACTCGACTATGGCTACACCTTC